These 12 T cell receptor beta chains originate from one sample sequenced in a study of blood T cells in healthy people across ages (dated by TCRdb to 2013 to 2016). Library preparation used 5' RACE. TCRdb shows the sequencer as Illumina HiSeq 2500. A second PCR of about 7 to 12 cycles was run with a J-beta primer mix and a sample-barcoded 5' primer. Using fastp trimming at Q25 and MiXCR clonotype assembly, TCRdb reanalyzed the public sequencing data and kept in-frame beta chains. Duplicate CDR3 protein sequences are folded into a single record with the most common DNA and genes. The sample yields fewer than 950,000 distinct CDR3 sequences; under 40% were counted once. The ten largest clones capture 13% of the sample. The sequencing sample was made of blood. Receptors originate from a man aged 18 to 30 in good health.

Of note for this clonotype: Germline and junction disagree at one end, which may indicate a read error. The chain carries TRBV27 and TRBJ2-6, with D unclear. The CDR3 consists of 13 residues. CDR1 MNHEY and CDR2 SMNVEV come from the germline V gene (reference sequence). CDR3 nucleotide sequence: TGTGCCGGCAGTCCCACGTGGGCCAACGTCCTGACTTTC. Translated, it gives CAGSPTWANVLTF.

This clonotype was seen only a few times. The chain is built from TRBV5-1 and TRBJ2-4, with 8 bases aligning to TRBD1. The germline V gene has CDR1 SGHRS and CDR2 YFSETQ. V trimming: 6 bases; J trimming: 1 base; junction bases outside the gene matches: 6. The CDR3 totals 15 residues. The CDR3 DNA is TGCGCCAGCAAACCTCAGGGGGCGGCCAAAAACATTCAGTACTTC. This codes for CASKPQGAAKNIQYF. The complete variable domain, with remaining parts taken from reference TRBV5-1 and TRBJ2-4, reads KAGVTQTPRYLIKTRGQQVTLSCSPISGHRSVSWYQQTPGQGLQFLFEYFSETQRNKGNFPGRFSGRQFSNSRSEMNVSTLELGDSALYLCASKPQGAAKNIQYFGAGTRLSVL.

The chain carries TRBV7-3 and TRBJ2-2; D is uncertain. CDR3 size: 14 residues. Looked up from germline, CDR1 is SGHTA and CDR2 is FQGTGA. With 4 bases removed from V and 5 bases from J, the gap between germline ends came to 11 bases. The CDR3 DNA is TGTGCCAGCAGCTCCGGACCACCTACCGGGGAGCTGTTTTTT. It is translated as CASSSGPPTGELFF. The whole variable domain, remainder taken from reference TRBV7-3 and TRBJ2-2, is GAGVSQTPSNKVTEKGKYVELRCDPISGHTALYWYRQSLGQGPEFLIYFQGTGAADDSGLPNDRFFAVRPEGSVSTLKIQRTERGDSAVYLCASSSGPPTGELFFGEGSRLTVL.

CDR3 nucleotide sequence: TGCGCCAGCAGCTTGACTCTAGCGGGGGGTGGCACAGATACGCAGTATTTT. Protein product: CASSLTLAGGGTDTQYF. The chain carries TRBV5-1 and TRBJ2-3; 11 bases map to TRBD2. Trimming at V came to 1 base and at J to 1 base, leaving 5 bases not matched to a gene. Germline V gene sequence: CDR1 SGHRS, CDR2 YFSETQ. The CDR3 loop spans 17 amino acids.

This clonotype was detected only once. A much larger clone is a single base away; this may be a read error. The chain couples TRBV6-5 to TRBJ1-1; no clear D gene. V was shortened by 5 bases and J by 0 bases, with 10 bases between the two germline ends. Germline V gives CDR1 MNHEY, CDR2 SVGAGI. The CDR3 is made up of 14 amino acids. The CDR3 DNA reads TGTGCCAGCAGTGATTCCCGGATGAACACTGAAGCTTTCTTT. This encodes CASSDSRMNTEAFF.

The V and J genes are TRBV2 and TRBJ2-3; the D gene is possibly TRBD1 (6 bases). The CDR3 runs to 12 residues. Trimming left V 8 bases short and J 6 bases short, with 12 bases between. CDR1 and CDR2 (germline): SNHLY, FYNNEI. The CDR3, as DNA: TGTGCCAGCGGCCGGGACATTGATACGCAGTATTTT. Its protein product is CASGRDIDTQYF.

This clonotype came up a few times. The J gene is TRBJ2-1, the V gene TRBV6-5, with 13 bases identical to TRBD2. CDR1 MNHEY and CDR2 SVGAGI come from the germline V gene. Losses at the gene ends were 4 bases for V and 7 bases for J; bases not matched to a gene: 4. There are 15 residues in the CDR3. CDR3 protein: CASSSTSGGGNEQFF. Here the CDR3 DNA reads TGTGCCAGCAGTTCTACTAGCGGGGGGGGTAATGAGCAGTTCTTC.

This clonotype was recorded at least ten times. V and J are TRBV7-3 and TRBJ2-7; D perhaps matches TRBD2 (6 bases). The CDR3 runs to 15 residues. V gave up 0 bases and J gave up 0 bases, with 9 bases separating them. CDR1 and CDR2 (germline): SGHTA, FQGTGA. CDR3 DNA: TGTGCCAGCAGCTTAACTTCGGGGGTCTCCTACGAGCAGTACTTC. Translating it yields CASSLTSGVSYEQYF.

This chain uses TRBV7-8 with TRBJ2-5; no firm D call. V gave up 4 bases and J gave up 2 bases, with 11 bases separating them. CDR3 size: 14 residues. Germline loops: CDR1 SGHVS, CDR2 FQNEAQ. The DNA for the CDR3 is TGTGCCAGCAGCTCCATGAAGCCACAAGAGACCCAGTACTTC. Residues: CASSSMKPQETQYF.

The V and J genes are TRBV20-1 and TRBJ1-1; 12 bases line up with TRBD1. This CDR3 is built from 15 residues. The V gene's germline CDR1 is DFQATT and CDR2 SNEGSKA (reference sequence). Trimming cost V 3 bases and J 4 bases; bases outside gene matches: 6. CDR3 loop: CSARGQGAPGTEAFF. CDR3 nucleotide sequence: TGCAGTGCTAGGGGACAGGGGGCGCCGGGCACTGAAGCTTTCTTT.

V gene TRBV10-3 combines with J gene TRBJ2-5, with a tentative D call TRBD1 (7 bases). The J call may be incorrect, as the DNA end agrees better with TRBJ2-7. Germline V gene lookup returns CDR1 ENHRY and CDR2 SYGVKD. The CDR3 has 15 residues. The CDR3 nucleotides read TGTGCCATCTCGACCGGGACTCAGGGGGACTACGAGCAGTACTTC. The encoded protein is CAISTGTQGDYEQYF.

The CDR3 DNA sequence: TGTGCCACCAGTGCGCGAATTGGGAGCTCCTACAATGAGCAGTTCTTC. Its translation is CATSARIGSSYNEQFF. The V call is TRBV24-1, the J call TRBJ2-1, with D maybe TRBD2 (5 bases). V lost 5 bases, J lost 0 bases, and 13 bases lay in between. Germline CDR1 KGHDR, CDR2 SFDVKD. The CDR3 contains 16 residues.